The 18 T cell receptor beta chains below come from one sample, sequenced in a study of T cell repertoires in cytomegalovirus infection. These TCRs' antigens remain unknown. Using its own MiXCR run on the reads, TCRdb lists one record per CDR3 protein. The repertoire includes about 830,000 distinct CDR3 sequences, 32% of them detected once, and approximately 13% sits in the top ten. This sample comprised cultured CD8+ T cells from PBMCs, obtained from culture after CMV antigen stimulation. The receptors were gathered from a human donor in good health (CMV status not recorded). Some clones in this sample may be carry-over from other donors' samples.

This clonotype occurred many times. The chain recombines TRBV7-2 with TRBJ1-6; a weak D match, TRBD1 (6 bases). This CDR3 has 14 residues. V was pared by 3 bases and J by 4 bases, with 7 bases between. Per germline, CDR1 SGHTA and CDR2 FQGNSA. CDR3 residues: CASSFGTYNSPLHF. The CDR3 region has the DNA TGTGCCAGCAGCTTCGGGACATATAATTCACCCCTCCACTTT. The whole variable domain, filled in from reference TRBV7-2 and TRBJ1-6, reads GAGVSQSPSNKVTEKGKDVELRCDPISGHTALYWYRQSLGQGLEFLIYFQGNSAPDKSGLPSDRFSAERTGGSVSTLTIQRTQQEDSAVYLCASSFGTYNSPLHFGNGTRLTVT.

This clonotype came up a few times. The J gene is TRBJ1-2, the V gene TRBV7-9; 7 bases are a match to TRBD1. This CDR3 is 15 amino acids long. The V segment lost 1 base and the J segment 3 bases; nucleotides outside the gene matches: 5. Germline CDR1 reads SEHNR; CDR2 reads FQNEAQ (reference sequence). CDR3 bases: TGTGCCAGCAGCTTAGAGGAGGGGGCTCACTATGGCTACACCTTC. Translation: CASSLEEGAHYGYTF.

In this sample, this clonotype turned up many times. The chain uses TRBV7-8 and TRBJ1-5, with 7 bases aligning to TRBD1. V was clipped by 5 bases and J by 3 bases; unmatched bases: 7. Germline V CDR1 and CDR2: SGHVS, FQNEAQ. The CDR3 consists of 15 residues. CDR3 bases: TGTGCCAGCAGCCGACAGGGAAACACCAATCAGCCCCAGCATTTT. Protein product: CASSRQGNTNQPQHF.

CDR3 bases: TGTGCCAGCAGTTTAGTTGGGGGACGGAATGAAGCTTTCTTT. Protein sequence: CASSLVGGRNEAFF. The gene calls are TRBV12-3 or TRBV12-4 and TRBJ1-1; a possible D gene is TRBD1 (5 bases). The V end was cut by 1 base, the J end by 7 bases, with 13 bases between. This CDR3 comprises 14 residues.

The V gene is TRBV6-2 or TRBV6-3, the J gene TRBJ1-2; no firm D call. Germline CDR1 and CDR2: MNHEY and SVGEGT. The CDR3 has 14 residues. Trimming stripped 2 bases from V and 4 bases from J, with 11 bases between. This CDR3 reads CASSYKNPLYGYTF. CDR3 nucleotide sequence: TGTGCCAGCAGTTACAAAAATCCGCTCTATGGCTACACCTTC.

The table lists this clonotype with many counts. The rearrangement links TRBV10-2 to TRBJ2-7, with D possibly called TRBD1 or TRBD2 (6 bases each). The germline gives CDR1 WSHSY, CDR2 SAAADI. The CDR3 runs 15 residues. V gave up 4 bases and J gave up 3 bases, with 16 bases separating them. Here the CDR3 DNA reads TGCGCCAGCAGTGGGGGGGCCAGGGGACGCTACGAGCAGTACTTC. Its translation is CASSGGARGRYEQYF.

The CDR3 loop is CASSSMGNYGYTF. The CDR3 DNA sequence: TGTGCCAGCAGTTCGATGGGGAACTATGGCTACACCTTC. The rearrangement joins TRBV6-1 to TRBJ1-2; unclear D gene. Trimming removed 5 bases at V and 2 bases at J, with 9 bases between. This CDR3 spans 13 amino acids. The germline gives CDR1 MNHNS, CDR2 SASEGT.

This clonotype showed up just a few times. The chain links TRBV5-1 to TRBJ2-7, with 7 bases matching TRBD1. With 0 bases clipped from V and 2 bases from J, the junction kept 8 bases outside the gene matches. CDR3 size: 16 residues. From germline, CDR1 is SGHRS and CDR2 YFSETQ. CDR3 bases: TGCGCCAGCAGCTTGGCCTCTGGACAGGCTACCTACGAGCAGTACTTC. Translating it yields CASSLASGQATYEQYF. The whole variable domain, remainder taken from reference TRBV5-1 and TRBJ2-7, is KAGVTQTPRYLIKTRGQQVTLSCSPISGHRSVSWYQQTPGQGLQFLFEYFSETQRNKGNFPGRFSGRQFSNSRSEMNVSTLELGDSALYLCASSLASGQATYEQYFGPGTRLTVT.

The chain employs TRBV6-6 and TRBJ2-7; tentatively, D is TRBD1 (5 bases). Looked up from germline, CDR1 is MNHNY and CDR2 is SVGAGI (reference sequence). The CDR3 contains 13 residues. V was pared by 6 bases and J by 5 bases, with 14 bases between. This CDR3 is CASSRNTRDEQYV. The CDR3 DNA is TGTGCCAGCAGCCGAAACACCAGGGACGAGCAGTACGTC.

This clonotype was detected many times. The chain employs TRBV7-6 and TRBJ2-7; a possible D gene is TRBD1 (5 bases). CDR1 is SGHVS and CDR2 is FNYEAQ in the germline V gene. The CDR3 is 16 amino acids. Trimming shortened V by 1 base and J by 4 bases, and 17 bases separated the two germline ends. CDR3 DNA sequence: TGTGCCAGCAGCTTAGAGGTTAGGGGCGCCCCTTACGAGCAGTACTTC. It codes for CASSLEVRGAPYEQYF.

V gene TRBV7-8 combines with J gene TRBJ1-5; D may be TRBD1 (5 bases). V shed 5 bases and J shed 4 bases, with 15 bases lying between them. Per the germline V gene, CDR1 is SGHVS and CDR2 is FQNEAQ. The CDR3 spans 15 residues. The CDR3 bases are TGTGCCAGCAGCCCCTTCGATGGGGGGAATCAGCCCCAGCATTTT. It is translated as CASSPFDGGNQPQHF.

This clonotype was found many times. This chain joins TRBV18 and TRBJ1-6; tentative D call: TRBD1 (5 bases). The germline V gene has CDR1 KGHSH and CDR2 LQKENI. Deletions cut 4 bases from V and 6 bases from J, with 10 bases between. The CDR3 length is 14 residues. The CDR3 DNA reads as TGTGCCAGCTCACTCGGACACGGTAATTCACCCCTCCACTTT. This translates into CASSLGHGNSPLHF.

With regard to this clonotype: Relative to the germline gene, one junction end is altered; a read error may explain this. The chain joins TRBV12-3 or TRBV12-4 to TRBJ1-2; D gene ambiguous. The CDR3 sequence is 13 residues long. As DNA, the CDR3 is TGTGCCAACAGTCCCACGGGTGTTGGAGGCTACACCTTC. It translates to CANSPTGVGGYTF.

This clonotype has only a few counts. This rearrangement joins TRBV12-3 or TRBV12-4 to TRBJ1-4, with 9 bases lining up with TRBD1. This CDR3 has 18 residues. Germline trimming cut 7 bases from V and 0 bases from J; bases unmatched to any gene: 12. The CDR3 DNA follows: TGTGCCAGCAACCCCGGACAGGGGAGGGATGCAACTAATGAAAAACTGTTTTTT. Protein product: CASNPGQGRDATNEKLFF.

The table lists this clonotype with a few counts. CDR3 in DNA: TGTGCCAGCAGCGCACGAGTAGGGGGGAGATATGGCTACACCTTC. Amino acid sequence: CASSARVGGRYGYTF. The chain has TRBV7-4 and TRBJ1-2; the D gene is possibly TRBD1 (6 bases). The V end lost 5 bases, the J end lost 5 bases, and 18 bases lay between the germline ends. Germline lookup yields CDR1 SGHVT and CDR2 SQSDAQ. The CDR3 sequence is 15 residues long.

This chain joins TRBV27 and TRBJ2-3; D is possibly TRBD2 (7 bases). The CDR3 contains 17 residues. Trimming removed 0 bases at V and 5 bases at J, with 18 bases between. Germline V gives CDR1 MNHEY, CDR2 SMNVEV (reference sequence). The CDR3 sequence is CASSLSSVGGGGDTQYF. The DNA for the CDR3 is TGTGCCAGCAGTTTATCGTCCGTAGGGGGGGGAGGAGATACGCAGTATTTT.

V and J are TRBV20-1 and TRBJ1-5; D is undetermined. The CDR3 is made up of 17 amino acids. The V gene's germline CDR1 is DFQATT and CDR2 SNEGSKA (reference sequence). V lost 0 bases, J lost 3 bases, and 18 bases lay in between. The CDR3 region is CSARDYTAPITNQPQHF. The CDR3 DNA reads as TGCAGTGCTAGAGATTATACGGCCCCAATAACCAATCAGCCCCAGCATTTT.

CDR3 sequence reads: CASSPAGDTQNEQFF. The CDR3 DNA reads TGTGCCAGCAGCCCAGCCGGAGACACTCAAAATGAGCAGTTCTTC. This sequence joins TRBV6-1 and TRBJ2-1; D not resolved. CDR1 and CDR2 (germline): MNHNS, SASEGT. CDR3 length: 15 residues. With 6 bases removed from V and 7 bases from J, the gap between germline ends came to 19 bases.